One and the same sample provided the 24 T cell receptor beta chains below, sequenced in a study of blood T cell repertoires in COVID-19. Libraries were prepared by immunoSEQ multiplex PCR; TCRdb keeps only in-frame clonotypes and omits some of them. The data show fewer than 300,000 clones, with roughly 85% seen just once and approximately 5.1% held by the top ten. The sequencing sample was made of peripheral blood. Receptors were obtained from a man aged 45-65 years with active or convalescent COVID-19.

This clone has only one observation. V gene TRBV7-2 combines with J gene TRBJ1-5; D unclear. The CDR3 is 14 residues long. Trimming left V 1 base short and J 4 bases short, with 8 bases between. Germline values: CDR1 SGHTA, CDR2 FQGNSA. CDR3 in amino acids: CASSLGRGNQPQHF. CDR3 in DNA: TGTGCCAGCAGCTTAGGTCGCGGTAATCAGCCCCAGCATTTT.

CDR3 nucleotide sequence: TGTGCCAGTAGTACCGCCACTAGCGGGGTAGCCAAAAACATTCAGTACTTC. It codes for CASSTATSGVAKNIQYF. The rearrangement joins TRBV19 to TRBJ2-4; 10 bases align to TRBD2. J was trimmed by 0 bases and V by 4 bases; bases with no gene match: 6. Germline V CDR1 and CDR2: LNHDA, SQIVND (reference sequence). This CDR3 has 17 residues.

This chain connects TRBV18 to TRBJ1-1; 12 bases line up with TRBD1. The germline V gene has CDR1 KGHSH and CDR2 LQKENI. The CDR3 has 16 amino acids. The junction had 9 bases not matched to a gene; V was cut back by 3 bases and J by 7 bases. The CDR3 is CASSPGTGGNLGEAFF. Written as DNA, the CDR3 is TGTGCCAGCTCACCCGGGACAGGGGGCAACCTGGGTGAAGCTTTCTTT.

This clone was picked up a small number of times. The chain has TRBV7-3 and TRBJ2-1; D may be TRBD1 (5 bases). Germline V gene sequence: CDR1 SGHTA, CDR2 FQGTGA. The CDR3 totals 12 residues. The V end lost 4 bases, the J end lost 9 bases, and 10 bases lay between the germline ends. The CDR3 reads CASSSSTGEQFF. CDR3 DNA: TGTGCCAGCAGCTCGTCTACAGGTGAGCAGTTCTTC.

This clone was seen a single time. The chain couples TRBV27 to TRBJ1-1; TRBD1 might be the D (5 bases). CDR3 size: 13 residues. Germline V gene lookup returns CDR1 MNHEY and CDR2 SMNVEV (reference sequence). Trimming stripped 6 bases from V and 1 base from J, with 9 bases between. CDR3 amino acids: CASSAQENTEAFF. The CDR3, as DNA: TGTGCCAGCAGCGCACAGGAGAACACTGAAGCTTTCTTT.

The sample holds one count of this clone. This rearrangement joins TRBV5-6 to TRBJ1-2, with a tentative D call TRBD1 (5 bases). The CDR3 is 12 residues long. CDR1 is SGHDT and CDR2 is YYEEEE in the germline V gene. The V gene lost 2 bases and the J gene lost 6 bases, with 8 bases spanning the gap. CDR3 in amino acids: CASSLTRDGYTF. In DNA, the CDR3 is TGTGCCAGCAGCTTAACCAGGGATGGCTACACCTTC.

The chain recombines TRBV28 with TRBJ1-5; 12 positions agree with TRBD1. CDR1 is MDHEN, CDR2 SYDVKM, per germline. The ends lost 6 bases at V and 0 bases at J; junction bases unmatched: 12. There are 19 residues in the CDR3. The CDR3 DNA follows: TGTGCCAGCAGCCCAGCTCCCGGGACAGGGGGCTATAGCAATCAGCCCCAGCATTTT. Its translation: CASSPAPGTGGYSNQPQHF.

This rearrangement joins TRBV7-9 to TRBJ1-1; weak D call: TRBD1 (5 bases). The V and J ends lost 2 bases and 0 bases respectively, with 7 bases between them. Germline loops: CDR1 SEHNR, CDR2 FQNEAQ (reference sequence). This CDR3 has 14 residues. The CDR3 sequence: CASSLLGVNTEAFF. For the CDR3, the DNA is TGTGCCAGCAGCTTATTAGGGGTGAACACTGAAGCTTTCTTT.

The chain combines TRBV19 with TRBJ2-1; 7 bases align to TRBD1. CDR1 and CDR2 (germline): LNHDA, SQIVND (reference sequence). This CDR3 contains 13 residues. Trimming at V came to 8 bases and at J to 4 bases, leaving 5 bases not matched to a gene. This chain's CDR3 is CASGTTGYNEQFF. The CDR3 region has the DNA TGTGCCAGTGGGACGACAGGGTACAATGAGCAGTTCTTC. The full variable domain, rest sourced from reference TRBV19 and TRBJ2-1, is DGGITQSPKYLFRKEGQNVTLSCEQNLNHDAMYWYRQDPGQGLRLIYYSQIVNDFQKGDIAEGYSVSREKKESFPLTVTSAQKNPTAFYLCASGTTGYNEQFFGPGTRLTVL.

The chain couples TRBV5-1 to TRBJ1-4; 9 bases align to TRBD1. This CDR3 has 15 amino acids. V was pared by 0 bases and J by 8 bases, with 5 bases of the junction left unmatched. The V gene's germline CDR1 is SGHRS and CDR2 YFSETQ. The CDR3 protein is CASSLEGTGREKLFF. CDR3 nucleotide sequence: TGCGCCAGCAGCTTGGAAGGGACAGGGCGAGAAAAACTGTTTTTT.

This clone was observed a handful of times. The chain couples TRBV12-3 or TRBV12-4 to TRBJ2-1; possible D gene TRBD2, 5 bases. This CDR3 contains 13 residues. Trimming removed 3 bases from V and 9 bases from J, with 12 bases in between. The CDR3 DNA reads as TGTGCCAGCAGTTTCCGGGGTCCCGGTGAGCAGTTCTTC. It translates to CASSFRGPGEQFF.

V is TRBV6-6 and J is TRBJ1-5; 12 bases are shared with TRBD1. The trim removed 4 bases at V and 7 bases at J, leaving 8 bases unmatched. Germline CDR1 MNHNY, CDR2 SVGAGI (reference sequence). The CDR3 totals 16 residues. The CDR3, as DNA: TGTGCCAGCAGTTCCCCGGGACAGGGGGCCGGACAGCCCCAGCATTTT. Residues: CASSSPGQGAGQPQHF.

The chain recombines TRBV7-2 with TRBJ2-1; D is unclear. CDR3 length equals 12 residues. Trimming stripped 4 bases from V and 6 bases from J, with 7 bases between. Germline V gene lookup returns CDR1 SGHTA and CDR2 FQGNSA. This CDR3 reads CASSYRGNEQFF. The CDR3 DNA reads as TGTGCCAGCAGCTACCGAGGCAATGAGCAGTTCTTC.

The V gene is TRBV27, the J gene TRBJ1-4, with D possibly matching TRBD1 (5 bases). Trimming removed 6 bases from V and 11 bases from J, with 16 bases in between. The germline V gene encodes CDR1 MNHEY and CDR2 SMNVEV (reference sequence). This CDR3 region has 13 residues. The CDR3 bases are TGTGCCAGCAGCCCTTATCGTGGGGGGAAACTGTTTTTT. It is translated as CASSPYRGGKLFF.

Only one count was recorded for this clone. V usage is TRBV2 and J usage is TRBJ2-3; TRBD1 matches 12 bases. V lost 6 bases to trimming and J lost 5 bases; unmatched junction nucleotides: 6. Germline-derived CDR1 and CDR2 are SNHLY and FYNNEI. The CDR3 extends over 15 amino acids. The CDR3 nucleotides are TGTGCCAGCAGCGCGGGACAGGGGGCTGTAGATACGCAGTATTTT. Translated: CASSAGQGAVDTQYF.

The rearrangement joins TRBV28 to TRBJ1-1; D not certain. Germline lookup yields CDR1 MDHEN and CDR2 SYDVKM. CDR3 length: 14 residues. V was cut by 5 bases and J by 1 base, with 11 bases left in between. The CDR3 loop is CASSPREWNTEAFF. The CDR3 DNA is TGTGCCAGCAGTCCCCGCGAGTGGAACACTGAAGCTTTCTTT.

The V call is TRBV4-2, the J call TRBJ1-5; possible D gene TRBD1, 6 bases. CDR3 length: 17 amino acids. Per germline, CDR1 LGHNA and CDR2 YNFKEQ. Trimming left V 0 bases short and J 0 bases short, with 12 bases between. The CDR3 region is CASSQEVRGYSNQPQHF. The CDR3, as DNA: TGTGCCAGCAGCCAAGAAGTGAGGGGGTATAGCAATCAGCCCCAGCATTTT.

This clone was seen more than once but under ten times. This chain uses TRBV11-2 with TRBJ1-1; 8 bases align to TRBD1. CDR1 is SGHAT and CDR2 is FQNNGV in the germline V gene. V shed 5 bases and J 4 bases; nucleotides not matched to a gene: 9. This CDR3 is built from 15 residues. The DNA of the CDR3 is TGTGCCAGCAGCGTTTACAGGGGGTCGGTCACTGAAGCTTTCTTT. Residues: CASSVYRGSVTEAFF.

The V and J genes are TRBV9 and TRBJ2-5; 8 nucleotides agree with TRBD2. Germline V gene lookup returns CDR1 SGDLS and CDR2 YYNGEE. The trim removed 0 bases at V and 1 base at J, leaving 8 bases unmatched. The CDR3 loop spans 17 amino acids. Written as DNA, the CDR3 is TGTGCCAGCAGCGTAGGGATTAGCGGGATCCCCCAAGAGACCCAGTACTTC. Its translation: CASSVGISGIPQETQYF.

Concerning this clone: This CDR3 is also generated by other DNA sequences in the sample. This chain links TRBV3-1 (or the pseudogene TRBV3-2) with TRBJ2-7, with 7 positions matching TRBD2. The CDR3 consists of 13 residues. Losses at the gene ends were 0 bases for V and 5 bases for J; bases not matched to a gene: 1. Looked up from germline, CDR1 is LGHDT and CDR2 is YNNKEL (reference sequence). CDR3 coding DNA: TGTGCCAGCAGCCAAGACGGGGGGAACGAGCAGTACTTC. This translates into CASSQDGGNEQYF.

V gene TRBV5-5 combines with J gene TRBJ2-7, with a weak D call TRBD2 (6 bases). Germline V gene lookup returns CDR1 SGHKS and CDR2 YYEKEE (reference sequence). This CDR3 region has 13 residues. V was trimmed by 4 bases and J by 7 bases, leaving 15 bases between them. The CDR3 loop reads CASSAGFAGEQYF. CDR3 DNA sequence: TGTGCCAGCAGCGCGGGATTCGCGGGGGAGCAGTACTTC.

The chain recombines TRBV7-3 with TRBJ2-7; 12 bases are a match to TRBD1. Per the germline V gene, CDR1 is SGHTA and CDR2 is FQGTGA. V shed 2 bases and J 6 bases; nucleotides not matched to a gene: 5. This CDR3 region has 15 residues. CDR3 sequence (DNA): TGTGCCAGCAGCTTAGGGACAGGGGGCCGAGGCGAGCAGTACTTC. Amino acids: CASSLGTGGRGEQYF.

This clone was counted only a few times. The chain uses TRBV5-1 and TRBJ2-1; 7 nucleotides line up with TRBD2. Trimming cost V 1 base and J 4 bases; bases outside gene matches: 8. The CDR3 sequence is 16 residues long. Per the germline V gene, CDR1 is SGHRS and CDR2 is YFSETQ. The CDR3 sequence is CASSLLAGAVYNEQFF. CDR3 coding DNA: TGCGCCAGCAGCTTGCTGGCGGGAGCAGTGTACAATGAGCAGTTCTTC.

The CDR3 reads CASSLASGSVDTQYF. In nucleotides, the CDR3 is TGCGCCAGCAGCTTGGCTAGCGGGAGTGTAGATACGCAGTATTTT. V gene TRBV5-1 combines with J gene TRBJ2-3, with 10 bases lining up with TRBD2. The length of the CDR3 is 15 residues. Germline CDR1 reads SGHRS; CDR2 reads YFSETQ. The V and J ends lost 0 bases and 5 bases, in that order; junction bases with no gene match: 3.